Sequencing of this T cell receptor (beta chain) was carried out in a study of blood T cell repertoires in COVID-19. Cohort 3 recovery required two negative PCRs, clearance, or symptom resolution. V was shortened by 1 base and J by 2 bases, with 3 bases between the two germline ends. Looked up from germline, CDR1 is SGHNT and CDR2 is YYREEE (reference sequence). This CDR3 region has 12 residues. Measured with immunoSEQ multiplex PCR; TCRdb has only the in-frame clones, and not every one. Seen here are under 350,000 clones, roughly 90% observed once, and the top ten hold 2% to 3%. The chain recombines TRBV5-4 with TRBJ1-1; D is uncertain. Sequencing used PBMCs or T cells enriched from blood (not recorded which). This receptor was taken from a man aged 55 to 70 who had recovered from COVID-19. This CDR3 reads CASSLPNTEAFF. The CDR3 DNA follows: TGTGCCAGCAGCTTGCCTAACACTGAAGCTTTCTTT.